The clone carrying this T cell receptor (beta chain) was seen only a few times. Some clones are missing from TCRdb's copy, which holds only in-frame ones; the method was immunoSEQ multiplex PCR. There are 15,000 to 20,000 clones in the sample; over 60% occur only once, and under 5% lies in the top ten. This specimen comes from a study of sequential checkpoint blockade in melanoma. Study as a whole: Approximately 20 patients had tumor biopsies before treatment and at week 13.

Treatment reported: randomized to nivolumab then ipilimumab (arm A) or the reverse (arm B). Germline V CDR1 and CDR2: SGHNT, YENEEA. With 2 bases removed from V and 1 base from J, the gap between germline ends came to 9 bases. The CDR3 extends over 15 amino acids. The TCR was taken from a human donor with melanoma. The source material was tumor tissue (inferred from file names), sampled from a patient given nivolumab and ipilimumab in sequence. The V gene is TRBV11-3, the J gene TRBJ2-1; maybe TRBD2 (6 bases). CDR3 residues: CASSLRRGSYNEQFF. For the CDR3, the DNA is TGTGCCAGCAGCTTAAGGAGGGGATCCTACAATGAGCAGTTCTTC.